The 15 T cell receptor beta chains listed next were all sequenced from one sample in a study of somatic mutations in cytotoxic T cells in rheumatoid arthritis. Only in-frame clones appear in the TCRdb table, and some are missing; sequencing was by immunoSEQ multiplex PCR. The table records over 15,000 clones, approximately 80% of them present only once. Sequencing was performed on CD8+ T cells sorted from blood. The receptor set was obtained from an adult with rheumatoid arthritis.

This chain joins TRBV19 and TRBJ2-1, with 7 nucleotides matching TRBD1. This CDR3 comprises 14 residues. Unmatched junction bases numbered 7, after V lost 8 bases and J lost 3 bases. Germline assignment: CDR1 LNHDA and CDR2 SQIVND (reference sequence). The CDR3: CASSETGIYNEQFF. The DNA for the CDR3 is TGTGCCAGTTCGGAGACAGGGATCTACAATGAGCAGTTCTTC.

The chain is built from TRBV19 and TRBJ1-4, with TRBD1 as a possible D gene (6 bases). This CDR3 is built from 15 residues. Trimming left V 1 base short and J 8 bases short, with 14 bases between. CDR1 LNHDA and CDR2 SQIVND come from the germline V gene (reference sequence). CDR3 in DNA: TGTGCCAGTAGTATAGGATCAGGGGACAACGAAAAACTGTTTTTT. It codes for CASSIGSGDNEKLFF.

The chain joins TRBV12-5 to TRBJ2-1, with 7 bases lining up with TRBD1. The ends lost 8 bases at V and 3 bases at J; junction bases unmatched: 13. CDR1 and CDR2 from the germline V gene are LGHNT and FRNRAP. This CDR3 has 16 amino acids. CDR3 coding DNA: TGTGCTAGTAGCCACCCAGACAGGGACCTCTACAATGAGCAGTTCTTC. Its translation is CASSHPDRDLYNEQFF.

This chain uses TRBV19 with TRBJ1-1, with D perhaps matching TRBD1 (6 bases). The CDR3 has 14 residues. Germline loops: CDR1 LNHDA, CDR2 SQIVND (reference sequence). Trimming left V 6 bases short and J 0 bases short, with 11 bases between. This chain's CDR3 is CASRTTGMNTEAFF. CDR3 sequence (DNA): TGTGCCAGTAGGACAACAGGGATGAACACTGAAGCTTTCTTT.

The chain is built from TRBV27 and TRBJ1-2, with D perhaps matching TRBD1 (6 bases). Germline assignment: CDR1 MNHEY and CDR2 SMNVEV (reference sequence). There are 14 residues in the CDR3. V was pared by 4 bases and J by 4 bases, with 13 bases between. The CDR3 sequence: CASSYAGASYGYTF. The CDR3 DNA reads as TGTGCCAGCAGTTACGCAGGGGCCAGCTATGGCTACACCTTC.

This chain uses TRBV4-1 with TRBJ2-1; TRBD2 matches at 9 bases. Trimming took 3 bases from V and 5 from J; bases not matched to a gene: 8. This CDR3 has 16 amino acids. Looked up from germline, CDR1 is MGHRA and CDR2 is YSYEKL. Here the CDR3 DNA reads TGCGCCAGCAGCCACCGAGCGGGGGGCCTAAACAATGAGCAGTTCTTC. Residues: CASSHRAGGLNNEQFF.

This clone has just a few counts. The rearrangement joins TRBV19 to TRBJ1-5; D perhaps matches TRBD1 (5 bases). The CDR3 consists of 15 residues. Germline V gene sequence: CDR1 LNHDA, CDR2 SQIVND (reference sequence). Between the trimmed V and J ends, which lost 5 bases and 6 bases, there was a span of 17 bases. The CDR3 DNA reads TGTGCCAGTAGTGATATGAGGGACTTTGGTCAGCCCCAGCATTTT. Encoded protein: CASSDMRDFGQPQHF.

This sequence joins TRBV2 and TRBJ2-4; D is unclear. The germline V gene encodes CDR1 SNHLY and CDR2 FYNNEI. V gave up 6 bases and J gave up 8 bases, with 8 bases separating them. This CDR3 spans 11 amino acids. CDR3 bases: TGTGCCAGCAGACAGACTCACATTCAGTACTTC. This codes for CASRQTHIQYF.

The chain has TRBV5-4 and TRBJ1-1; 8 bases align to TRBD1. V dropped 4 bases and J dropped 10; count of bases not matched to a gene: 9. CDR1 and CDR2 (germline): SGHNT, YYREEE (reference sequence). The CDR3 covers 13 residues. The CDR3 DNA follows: TGTGCCAGCAGCCCCGCAGGACAGGGCGGAGCTTTCTTT. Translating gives CASSPAGQGGAFF. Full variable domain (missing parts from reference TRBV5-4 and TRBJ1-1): ETGVTQSPTHLIKTRGQQVTLRCSSQSGHNTVSWYQQALGQGPQFIFQYYREEENGRGNFPPRFSGLQFPNYSSELNVNALELDDSALYLCASSPAGQGGAFFGQGTRLTVV.

CDR3 sequence: CASSSRALLYEQYF. CDR3 in DNA: TGTGCCAGCAGTTCAAGGGCATTATTATACGAGCAGTACTTC. The chain links TRBV28 to TRBJ2-7, with D unresolved. The V and J ends lost 4 bases and 4 bases respectively, with 14 bases between them. CDR1 is MDHEN, CDR2 SYDVKM, per germline. The CDR3 runs to 14 residues.

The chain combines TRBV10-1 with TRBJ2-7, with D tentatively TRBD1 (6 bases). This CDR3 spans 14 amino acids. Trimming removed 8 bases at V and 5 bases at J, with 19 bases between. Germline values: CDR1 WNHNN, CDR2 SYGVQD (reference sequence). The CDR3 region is CASGGEGDVNEQYF. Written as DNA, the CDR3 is TGCGCCAGCGGGGGAGAGGGGGACGTGAACGAGCAGTACTTC.

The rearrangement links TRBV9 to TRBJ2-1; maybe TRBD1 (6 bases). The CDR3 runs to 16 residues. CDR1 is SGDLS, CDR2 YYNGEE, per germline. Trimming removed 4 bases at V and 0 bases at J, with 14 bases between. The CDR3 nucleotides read TGTGCCAGCAGCACCGGACAGTCGAGCTCCTACAATGAGCAGTTCTTC. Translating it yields CASSTGQSSSYNEQFF.

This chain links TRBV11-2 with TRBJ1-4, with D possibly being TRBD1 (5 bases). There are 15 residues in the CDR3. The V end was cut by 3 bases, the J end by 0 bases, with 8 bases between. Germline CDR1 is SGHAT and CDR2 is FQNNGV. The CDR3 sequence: CASSFIGATNEKLFF. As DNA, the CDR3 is TGTGCCAGCAGCTTCATAGGGGCAACTAATGAAAAACTGTTTTTT.

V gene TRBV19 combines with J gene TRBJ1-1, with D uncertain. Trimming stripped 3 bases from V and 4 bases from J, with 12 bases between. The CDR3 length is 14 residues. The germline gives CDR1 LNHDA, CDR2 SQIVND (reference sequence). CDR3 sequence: CASSMVGMSTEAFF. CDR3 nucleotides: TGTGCCAGTAGTATGGTAGGGATGAGCACTGAAGCTTTCTTT.

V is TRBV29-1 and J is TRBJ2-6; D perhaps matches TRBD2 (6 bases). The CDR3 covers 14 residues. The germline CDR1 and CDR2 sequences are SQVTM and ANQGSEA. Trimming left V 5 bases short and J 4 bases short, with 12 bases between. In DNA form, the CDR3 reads TGCAGCGTTCTGCCGGGGGTAGGGGCCAACGTCCTGACTTTC. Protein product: CSVLPGVGANVLTF.